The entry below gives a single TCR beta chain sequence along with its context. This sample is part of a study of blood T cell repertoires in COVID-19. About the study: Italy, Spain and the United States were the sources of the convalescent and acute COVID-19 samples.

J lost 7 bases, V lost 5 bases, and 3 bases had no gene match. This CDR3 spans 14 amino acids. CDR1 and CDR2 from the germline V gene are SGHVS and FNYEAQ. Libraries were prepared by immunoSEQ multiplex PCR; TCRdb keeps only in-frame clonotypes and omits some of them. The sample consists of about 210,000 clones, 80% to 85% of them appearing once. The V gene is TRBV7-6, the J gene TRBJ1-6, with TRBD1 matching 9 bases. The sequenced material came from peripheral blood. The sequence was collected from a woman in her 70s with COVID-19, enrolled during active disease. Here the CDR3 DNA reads TGTGCCAGCAGCCAGGACAGGGGCAATTCACCCCTCCACTTT. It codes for CASSQDRGNSPLHF.